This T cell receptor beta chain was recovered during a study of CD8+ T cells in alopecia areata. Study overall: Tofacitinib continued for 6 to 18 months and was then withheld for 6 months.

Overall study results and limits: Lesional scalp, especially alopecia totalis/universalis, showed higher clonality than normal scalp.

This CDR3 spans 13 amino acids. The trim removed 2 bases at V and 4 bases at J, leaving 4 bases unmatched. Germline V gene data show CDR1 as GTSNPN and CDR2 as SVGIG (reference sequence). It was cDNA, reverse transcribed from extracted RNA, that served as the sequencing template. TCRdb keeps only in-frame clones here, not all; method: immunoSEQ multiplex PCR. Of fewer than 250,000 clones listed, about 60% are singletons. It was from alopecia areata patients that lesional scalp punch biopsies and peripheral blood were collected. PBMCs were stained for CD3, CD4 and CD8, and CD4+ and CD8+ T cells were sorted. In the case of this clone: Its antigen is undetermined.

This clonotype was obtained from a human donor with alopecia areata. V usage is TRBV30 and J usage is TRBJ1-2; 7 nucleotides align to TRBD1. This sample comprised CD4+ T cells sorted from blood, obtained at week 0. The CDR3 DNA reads TGTGCCTGGAGTTGGGACAGATCCTATGGCTACACCTTC. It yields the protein CAWSWDRSYGYTF. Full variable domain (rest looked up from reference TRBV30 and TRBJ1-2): SQTIHQWPATLVQPVGSPLSLECTVEGTSNPNLYWYRQAAGRGLQLLFYSVGIGQISSEVPQNLSASRPQDRQFILSSKKLLLSDSGFYLCAWSWDRSYGYTFGSGTRLTVV.